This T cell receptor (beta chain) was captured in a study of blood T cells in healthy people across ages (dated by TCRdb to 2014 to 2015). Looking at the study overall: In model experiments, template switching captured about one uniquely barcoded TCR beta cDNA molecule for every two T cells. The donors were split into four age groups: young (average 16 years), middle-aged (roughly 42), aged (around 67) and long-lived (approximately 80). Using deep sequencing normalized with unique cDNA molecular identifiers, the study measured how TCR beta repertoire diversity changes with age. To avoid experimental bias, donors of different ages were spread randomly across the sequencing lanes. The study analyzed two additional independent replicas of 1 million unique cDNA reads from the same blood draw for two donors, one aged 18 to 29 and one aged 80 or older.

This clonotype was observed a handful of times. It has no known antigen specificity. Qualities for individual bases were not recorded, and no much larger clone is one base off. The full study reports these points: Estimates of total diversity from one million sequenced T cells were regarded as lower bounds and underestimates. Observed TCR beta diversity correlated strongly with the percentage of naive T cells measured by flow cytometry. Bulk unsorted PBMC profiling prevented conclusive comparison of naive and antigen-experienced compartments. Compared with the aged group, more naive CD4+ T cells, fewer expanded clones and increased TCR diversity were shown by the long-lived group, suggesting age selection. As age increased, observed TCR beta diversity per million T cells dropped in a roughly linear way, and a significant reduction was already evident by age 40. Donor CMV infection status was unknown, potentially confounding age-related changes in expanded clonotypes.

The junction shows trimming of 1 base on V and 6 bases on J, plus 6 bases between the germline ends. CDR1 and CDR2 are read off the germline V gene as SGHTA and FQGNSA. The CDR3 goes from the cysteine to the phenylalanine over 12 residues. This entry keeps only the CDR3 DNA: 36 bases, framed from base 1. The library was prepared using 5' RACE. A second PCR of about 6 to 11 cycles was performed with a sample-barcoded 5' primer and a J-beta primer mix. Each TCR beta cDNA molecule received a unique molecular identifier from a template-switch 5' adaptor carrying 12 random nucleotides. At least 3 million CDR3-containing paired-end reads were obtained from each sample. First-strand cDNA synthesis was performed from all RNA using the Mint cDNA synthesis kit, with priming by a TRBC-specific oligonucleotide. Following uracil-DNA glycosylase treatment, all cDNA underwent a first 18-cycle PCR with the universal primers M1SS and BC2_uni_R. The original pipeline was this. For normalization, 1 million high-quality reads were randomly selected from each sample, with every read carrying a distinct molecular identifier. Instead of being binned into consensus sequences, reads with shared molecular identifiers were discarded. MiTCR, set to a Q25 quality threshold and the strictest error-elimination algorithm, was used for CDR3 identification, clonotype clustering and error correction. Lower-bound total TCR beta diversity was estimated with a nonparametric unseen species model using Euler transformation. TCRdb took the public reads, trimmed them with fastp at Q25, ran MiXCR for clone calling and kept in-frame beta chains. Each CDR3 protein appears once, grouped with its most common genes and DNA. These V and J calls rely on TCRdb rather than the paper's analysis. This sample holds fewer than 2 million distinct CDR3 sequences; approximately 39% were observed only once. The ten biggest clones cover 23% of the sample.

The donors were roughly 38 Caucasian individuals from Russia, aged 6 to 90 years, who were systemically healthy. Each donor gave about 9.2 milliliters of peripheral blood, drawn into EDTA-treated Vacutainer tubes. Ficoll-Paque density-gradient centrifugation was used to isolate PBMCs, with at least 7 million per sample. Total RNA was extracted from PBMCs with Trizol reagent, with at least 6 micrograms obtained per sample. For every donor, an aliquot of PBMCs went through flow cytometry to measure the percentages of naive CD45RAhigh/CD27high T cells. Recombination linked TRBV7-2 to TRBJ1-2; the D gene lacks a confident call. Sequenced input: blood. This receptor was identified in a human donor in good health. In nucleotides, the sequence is TGTGCCAGCAGCTTAGACACGCATGGCTACACCTTC. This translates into CASSLDTHGYTF.